Listed below are T cell receptor beta chains from one sample, sequenced in a study of cytomegalovirus exposure and HLA in healthy donors. This table comes from immunoSEQ multiplex PCR, and its TCRdb copy is limited to in-frame clones, with some not included. The top ten clones hold 3.5% to 4.5% of a sample with 250,000 to 350,000 clones, about nine tenths of them seen once. Material for sequencing was PBMCs. The receptors were sampled from a man aged 40-55 years in good health and CMV-seropositive. Each CDR3 is given with its conserved first and last residue. The D gene is left open where the match is weak. Clone size appears in some rows only: once, few, many, or a class for an expanded clone.

j_call clone_size v_call cdr3_length d_call cdr3_aa cdr3_nt
TRBJ2-7 . TRBV19 14 TRBD2 CASSLRLAVYEQYF TGTGCCAGTAGTCTCAGACTAGCGGTCTACGAGCAGTACTTC
TRBJ1-3 . TRBV15 16 TRBD1 CATSRGQGSSGNTIYF TGTGCCACCAGCAGAGGACAGGGGTCTTCTGGAAACACCATATATTTT
TRBJ1-3 few TRBV5-8 12 . CASSSLGNTIYF TGTGCCAGCAGCAGCCTTGGAAACACCATATATTTT
TRBJ2-7 . TRBV5-1 14 TRBD2 CASSFLSGGLEQYF TGCGCCAGCAGCTTTTTGTCGGGGGGGCTCGAGCAGTACTTC
TRBJ2-5 . TRBV15 14 . CATKGLRDQETQYF TGTGCCACCAAGGGGCTCCGGGACCAAGAGACCCAGTACTTC
TRBJ1-5 . TRBV4-1 16 . CASSQAQAYSNQPQHF TGCGCCAGCAGCCAAGCCCAAGCTTATAGCAATCAGCCCCAGCATTTT
TRBJ1-1 . TRBV6-6 14 TRBD1 CASEDRGANTEAFF TGTGCCAGCGAGGACAGGGGGGCAAACACTGAAGCTTTCTTT
TRBJ2-6 . TRBV19 17 TRBD1 CASSVGTGVTGANVLTF TGTGCCAGTAGTGTTGGGACAGGGGTGACTGGGGCCAACGTCCTGACTTTC
TRBJ1-5 . TRBV18 13 . CASSLDRIQPQHF TGTGCCAGCTCACTAGACAGGATCCAGCCCCAGCATTTT
TRBJ2-4 . TRBV6-5 13 . CASSYSSFDIQYF TGTGCCAGCAGTTACAGTAGCTTTGACATTCAGTACTTC
TRBJ2-1 . TRBV6-4 17 . CASSDNRETAKYNEQFF TGTGCCAGCAGTGACAACAGGGAAACCGCGAAGTACAATGAGCAGTTCTTC
TRBJ2-1 . TRBV19 12 . CASSIGSNEQFF TGTGCCAGTAGTATAGGGAGCAATGAGCAGTTCTTC
TRBJ2-7 . TRBV27 14 TRBD2 CASSRLSGRGEQYF TGTGCCAGCAGCCGCCTTTCCGGGAGGGGCGAGCAGTACTTC
TRBJ2-1 once TRBV19 15 TRBD2 CASSILAGRVNEQFF TGTGCCAGTAGTATCCTAGCGGGTCGGGTTAATGAGCAGTTCTTC
TRBJ2-7 . TRBV7-9 16 . CASSSLSENYFYEQYF TGTGCCAGCAGCTCCCTTAGCGAGAACTATTTCTACGAGCAGTACTTC
TRBJ2-7 . TRBV19 12 . CASRGLAYEQYF TGTGCCAGTCGCGGGCTAGCCTACGAGCAGTACTTC
TRBJ2-2 . TRBV2 14 . CASKSGSNTGELFF TGTGCCAGCAAGAGCGGGTCGAACACCGGGGAGCTGTTTTTT
TRBJ2-7 . TRBV28 15 TRBD2 CASSRGTSGTYEQYF TGTGCCAGCAGCCGGGGGACTAGCGGAACCTACGAGCAGTACTTC
TRBJ2-2 . TRBV4-2 17 TRBD2 CASSQESTSGRAGELFF TGTGCCAGCAGCCAAGAAAGTACTAGCGGGAGGGCCGGGGAGCTGTTTTTT
TRBJ2-1 . TRBV25-1 15 TRBD2 CASSETSGSSNEQFF TGTGCCAGCAGTGAAACTAGCGGGAGTAGCAATGAGCAGTTCTTC
TRBJ2-3 . TRBV5-1 17 TRBD2 CASSLAKTSGRTDTQYF TGCGCCAGCAGCTTGGCCAAGACTAGCGGGAGAACAGATACGCAGTATTTT
TRBJ1-1 few TRBV6-5 14 TRBD1 CASTRQGSNTEAFF TGTGCCAGCACTCGACAGGGGTCGAACACTGAAGCTTTCTTT
TRBJ2-2 . TRBV5-8 16 TRBD1 CASSPGTALFTGELFF TGTGCCAGCAGCCCAGGGACAGCCTTATTCACCGGGGAGCTGTTTTTT